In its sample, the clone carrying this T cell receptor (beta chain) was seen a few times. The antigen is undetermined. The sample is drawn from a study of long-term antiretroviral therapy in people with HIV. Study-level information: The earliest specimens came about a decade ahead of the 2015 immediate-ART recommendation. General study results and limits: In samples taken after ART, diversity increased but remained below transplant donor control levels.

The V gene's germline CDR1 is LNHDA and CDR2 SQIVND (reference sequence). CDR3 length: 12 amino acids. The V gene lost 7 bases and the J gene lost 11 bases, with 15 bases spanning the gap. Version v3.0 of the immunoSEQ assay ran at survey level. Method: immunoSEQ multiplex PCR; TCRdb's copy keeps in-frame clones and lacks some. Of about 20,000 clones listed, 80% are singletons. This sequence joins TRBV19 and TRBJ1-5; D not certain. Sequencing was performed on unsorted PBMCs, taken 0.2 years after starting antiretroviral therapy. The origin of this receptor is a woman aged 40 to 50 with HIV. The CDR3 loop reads CASIGPDWAQHF. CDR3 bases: TGTGCCAGTATAGGGCCGGACTGGGCCCAGCATTTT.